Below are 10 T cell receptor beta chains sequenced from a single sample in a study of response to subunit inactivated influenza vaccine. TCRdb re-called the RT-PCR reads through MiXCR, storing one row per CDR3 protein. The sample includes roughly 790,000 distinct CDR3 sequences, 21% of them seen just once. This material consisted of PBMCs from blood, taken 4 to 6 days after vaccination. The receptors derive from a man aged 50 to 60 who received an inactivated influenza vaccine.

This clonotype was recorded at least ten times. The V gene is TRBV4-3, the J gene TRBJ2-3; the match to TRBD2 covers 7 bases. Germline V gene lookup returns CDR1 LGHNA and CDR2 YSLEER. The V gene end was trimmed by 0 bases and the J gene end by 1 base; junction bases not matched to a gene: 4. The CDR3 is made up of 16 amino acids. The DNA for the CDR3 is TGCGCCAGCAGCCAAGATGGCGCGGGGGGCACAGATACGCAGTATTTT. Encoded protein: CASSQDGAGGTDTQYF.

The chain couples TRBV27 to TRBJ2-7, with 13 bases fitting TRBD2. CDR1 is MNHEY, CDR2 SMNVEV, per germline (reference sequence). This CDR3 spans 20 amino acids. The J segment lost 1 base and the V segment lost 5 bases, leaving 17 bases of the junction unmatched. The CDR3, as DNA: TGTGCCAGCAGTACCTTTCGACTAGCGGGGGGACTTTCCAATTCCTACGAGCAGTACTTC. Its protein is CASSTFRLAGGLSNSYEQYF.

This sequence joins TRBV7-2 and TRBJ2-1; the match to TRBD1 covers 7 bases. Looked up from germline, CDR1 is SGHTA and CDR2 is FQGNSA. Trimming removed 3 bases from V and 0 bases from J; junction bases left unmatched: 2. The CDR3 loop spans 15 amino acids. Written as DNA, the CDR3 is TGTGCCAGCAGCTTGACAGGGCACTCCTACAATGAGCAGTTCTTC. As protein: CASSLTGHSYNEQFF.

This sequence joins TRBV11-2 and TRBJ2-5; perhaps D is TRBD1 or TRBD2 (5 bases each). V was clipped by 2 bases and J by 4 bases, with 11 bases between them. The CDR3 is 14 residues long. The germline gives CDR1 SGHAT, CDR2 FQNNGV. The CDR3 protein is CASSLLPGGETQYF. CDR3 sequence (DNA): TGTGCCAGCAGCTTATTGCCTGGGGGAGAGACCCAGTACTTC.

On this clonotype: Germline and junction disagree at one end, which may indicate a read error. This chain uses TRBV30 with TRBJ2-5; TRBD2 matches 9 bases. Germline V gene data show CDR1 as GTSNPN and CDR2 as SVGIG (reference sequence). CDR3 length: 18 residues. The CDR3 DNA reads as TGTGCCTGGAGTCCTTTGCGGGGGGGCTTTCACCACCAAGTGACCCAGTACTTC. This codes for CAWSPLRGGFHHQVTQYF.

This clonotype was observed a few times. The V call is TRBV20-1, the J call TRBJ2-5; D perhaps matches TRBD2 (6 bases). Germline values: CDR1 DFQATT, CDR2 SNEGSKA (reference sequence). The CDR3 consists of 13 residues. The ends were cut back, 3 bases at V and 2 bases at J, with 10 bases in the middle. This CDR3 is CSASVRGQETQYF. For the CDR3, the DNA is TGCAGTGCTAGTGTGCGGGGTCAAGAGACCCAGTACTTC.

This clonotype was counted only a few times. A much larger clonotype is one base distant, so this may be a read error. The chain employs TRBV7-9 and TRBJ1-3; D uncertain. Germline loops: CDR1 SEHNR, CDR2 FQNEAQ (reference sequence). V dropped 5 bases and J dropped 2 bases, with 1 base sitting between them. This CDR3 region has 11 residues. In DNA, the CDR3 is TGTGCCAGCAGCGCTGGAAACACCATATATTTT. Translating it yields CASSAGNTIYF.

The V gene is TRBV6-5, the J gene TRBJ2-1; a possible D gene is TRBD2 (5 bases). The V end was cut by 2 bases, the J end by 6 bases, with 8 bases between. Germline values: CDR1 MNHEY, CDR2 SVGAGI. The CDR3 sequence is 13 residues long. The CDR3 reads CASSYRSGNEQFF. The DNA for the CDR3 is TGTGCCAGCAGTTACCGGAGCGGCAATGAGCAGTTCTTC.

This clonotype occurred a few times. CDR3 in amino acids: CASSPILWGSGERGYYEQYF. The CDR3 DNA sequence: TGTGCCAGCAGCCCCATCCTTTGGGGTAGCGGGGAGAGGGGATACTACGAGCAGTACTTC. This rearrangement joins TRBV6-2 or TRBV6-3 to TRBJ2-7, with TRBD2 matching over 8 bases. The CDR3 is 20 amino acids. CDR1 is MNHEY and CDR2 is SVGEGT in the germline V gene. V dropped 6 bases and J dropped 3; count of bases not matched to a gene: 25.

This clonotype was detected ten times or more. The chain carries TRBV12-3 or TRBV12-4 and TRBJ1-2; TRBD1 matches at 9 bases. J was trimmed by 0 bases and V by 2 bases; bases with no gene match: 1. The CDR3 sequence is 15 residues long. The CDR3 loop reads CASSLRQGANYGYTF. The CDR3, as DNA: TGTGCCAGCAGTTTACGACAGGGGGCTAACTATGGCTACACCTTC.